Listed below are T cell receptor beta chains from one sample, sequenced in a study of blood T cell repertoires in COVID-19. Sequencing used immunoSEQ multiplex PCR; TCRdb keeps in-frame clones, though not all of them. The table has around 300,000 clones, 90% seen once. Sequencing was performed on PBMCs or T cells enriched from blood (not recorded which). The source of these receptors is a woman in her twenties or thirties who had recovered from COVID-19. CDR3s include the opening cysteine and the closing phenylalanine or tryptophan. The order of the fields is clone size, V gene, D gene, J gene, CDR3 length, CDR3 DNA, CDR3 protein. The D gene is left open where the match is weak. Rows give clone size only sometimes, using once, few, many, or a class for an expanded clone.

size: -
V: TRBV10-2
D: TRBD1
J: TRBJ1-4
length: 14
DNA: TGCGCCAGCAGTGCGGGACAGCTAAATGAAAAACTGTTTTTT
CDR3: CASSAGQLNEKLFF

size: -
V: TRBV5-1
D: TRBD2
J: TRBJ2-1
length: 16
DNA: TGCGCCAGCAGCCCTACGCTAGCGGGAGTCTACAATGAGCAGTTCTTC
CDR3: CASSPTLAGVYNEQFF

size: -
V: TRBV5-6
D: -
J: TRBJ1-3
length: 14
DNA: TGTGCCAGCAGCTTGGGGGACTTAGGAAACACCATATATTTT
CDR3: CASSLGDLGNTIYF

size: -
V: TRBV7-9
D: -
J: TRBJ1-6
length: 13
DNA: TGTGCCAGCAGTCTTGGACAAAATTCACCCCTCCACTTT
CDR3: CASSLGQNSPLHF

size: -
V: TRBV7-2
D: -
J: TRBJ2-7
length: 16
DNA: TGTGCCAGCAGCTTGGCCGCGGACAAAGGGTCCTACGAGCAGTACTTC
CDR3: CASSLAADKGSYEQYF

size: -
V: TRBV11-3
D: -
J: TRBJ2-3
length: 14
DNA: TGTGCCAGCAGCCCTTCGGGGGGCGGGATAGCGCAGTATTTT
CDR3: CASSPSGGGIAQYF

size: -
V: TRBV18
D: -
J: TRBJ2-1
length: 12
DNA: TGTGCCAGCTCACCTACCTACAATGAGCAGTTCTTC
CDR3: CASSPTYNEQFF

size: -
V: TRBV28
D: -
J: TRBJ2-7
length: 14
DNA: TGTGCCAGCAGTATAGACCCCGGGGTGGACGAGCAGTACTTC
CDR3: CASSIDPGVDEQYF

size: -
V: TRBV28
D: -
J: TRBJ2-7
length: 12
DNA: TGTGCCAGCAGCCCTGTCTCGGACGAGCAGTACTTC
CDR3: CASSPVSDEQYF

size: -
V: TRBV10-2
D: TRBD1
J: TRBJ2-3
length: 13
DNA: TGCGCCAGCGGTGCAGGGGGAACAGATACGCAGTATTTT
CDR3: CASGAGGTDTQYF

size: -
V: TRBV10-1
D: TRBD1
J: TRBJ1-5
length: 14
DNA: TGCGCCAGCAGACCAGACAGGGCTAATCAGCCCCAGCATTTT
CDR3: CASRPDRANQPQHF

size: -
V: TRBV7-9
D: -
J: TRBJ2-5
length: 13
DNA: TGTGCCAGCAGGGTTATAGAATCAGAGACCCAGTACTTC
CDR3: CASRVIESETQYF

size: -
V: TRBV19
D: TRBD2
J: TRBJ2-1
length: 16
DNA: TGTGCCAGTAGTTATCGCGGGGGTCGTTACTACAATGAGCAGTTCTTC
CDR3: CASSYRGGRYYNEQFF

size: -
V: TRBV3-1/TRBV3-2
D: TRBD2
J: TRBJ2-1
length: 16
DNA: TGTGCCAGCAGCCAAGAAGGGACTAGCGCCCTTCGTGAGCAGTTCTTC
CDR3: CASSQEGTSALREQFF

size: once
V: TRBV7-2
D: -
J: TRBJ1-1
length: 16
DNA: TGTGCCAGCAGCTTATGGGTCTGGGGCAGGGGCACTGAAGCTTTCTTT
CDR3: CASSLWVWGRGTEAFF

size: -
V: TRBV28
D: TRBD2
J: TRBJ2-7
length: 13
DNA: TGTGCCAGCAGTCCAGCGGGAGTACGCGAGCAGTACTTC
CDR3: CASSPAGVREQYF

size: -
V: TRBV24-1
D: TRBD1
J: TRBJ2-1
length: 17
DNA: TGTGCCACCAGTGATACTGTGGGGACAGGGGTAACCAATGAGCAGTTCTTC
CDR3: CATSDTVGTGVTNEQFF

size: few
V: TRBV2
D: -
J: TRBJ1-5
length: 15
DNA: TGTGCCAGCGAAGAGGACAGAATTAGCAATCAGCCCCAGCATTTT
CDR3: CASEEDRISNQPQHF

size: -
V: TRBV4-3
D: -
J: TRBJ2-2
length: 16
DNA: TGCGCCAGCAGCCAAGGCAGGGCCCAAACTGCCGGGGAGCTGTTTTTT
CDR3: CASSQGRAQTAGELFF

size: -
V: TRBV2
D: -
J: TRBJ1-1
length: 13
DNA: TGTGCCAGCAGTTCCGACACGAACACTGAAGCTTTCTTT
CDR3: CASSSDTNTEAFF

size: -
V: TRBV30
D: TRBD1
J: TRBJ1-4
length: 15
DNA: TGTGCCTGGACGAGGGGGCGCGGATTGAATGAAAAACTGTTTTTT
CDR3: CAWTRGRGLNEKLFF

size: -
V: TRBV7-2
D: -
J: TRBJ2-7
length: 13
DNA: TGTGCCAGCAGCTTCATTAGGGGGAACGAGCAGTACTTC
CDR3: CASSFIRGNEQYF

size: -
V: TRBV24-1
D: TRBD1
J: TRBJ1-1
length: 11
DNA: TGTGCCACGCAGGGGGCCGGTGAAGCTTTCTTT
CDR3: CATQGAGEAFF

size: -
V: TRBV28
D: -
J: TRBJ1-5
length: 16
DNA: TGTGCCAGCACCGGCCCCCGAGGGCGGTACAATCAGCCCCAGCATTTT
CDR3: CASTGPRGRYNQPQHF

size: once
V: TRBV28
D: TRBD2
J: TRBJ2-7
length: 13
DNA: TGTGCCAGCAGTTTAGGCGGGAGGTACGAGCAGTACTTC
CDR3: CASSLGGRYEQYF

size: -
V: TRBV7-9
D: TRBD1
J: TRBJ2-1
length: 15
DNA: TGTGCCAGCAGCGAGGGACAGGCCTTCGGCAATGAGCAGTTCTTC
CDR3: CASSEGQAFGNEQFF

size: once
V: TRBV2
D: TRBD2
J: TRBJ2-1
length: 14
DNA: TGTGCCAGCAGTGAAATAGGACTAGTCAATGAGCAGTTCTTC
CDR3: CASSEIGLVNEQFF

size: -
V: TRBV20-1
D: TRBD2
J: TRBJ2-3
length: 19
DNA: TGCAGTGCTAGTCAATACCGCTCAGGACTAGCGGGGACCACAGATACGCAGTATTTT
CDR3: CSASQYRSGLAGTTDTQYF

size: -
V: TRBV19
D: -
J: TRBJ1-5
length: 12
DNA: TGTGCCAGTAGTTCTTTTAATCAGCCCCAGCATTTT
CDR3: CASSSFNQPQHF

size: -
V: TRBV2
D: -
J: TRBJ2-6
length: 14
DNA: TGTGCCAGTAGAACGAACTCTGGGGCCAACGTCCTGACTTTC
CDR3: CASRTNSGANVLTF

size: once
V: TRBV7-2
D: -
J: TRBJ2-4
length: 14
DNA: TGTGCCAGCAGCTTAGTGAGTTCCAAAAACATTCAGTACTTC
CDR3: CASSLVSSKNIQYF

size: once
V: TRBV19
D: -
J: TRBJ1-4
length: 15
DNA: TGTGCCAGTAGTATTGACGGCGGGTTAAATGAAAAACTGTTTTTT
CDR3: CASSIDGGLNEKLFF

size: few
V: TRBV5-1
D: -
J: TRBJ1-3
length: 15
DNA: TGCGCCAGCAGAGCAGGGGCGAGCTCTGGAAACACCATATATTTT
CDR3: CASRAGASSGNTIYF

size: many
V: TRBV7-2
D: -
J: TRBJ1-2
length: 17
DNA: TGTGCCAGCAGCTCGAGTCATCGGGACACGCGTCTCTATGGCTACACCTTC
CDR3: CASSSSHRDTRLYGYTF

size: -
V: TRBV14
D: TRBD1
J: TRBJ2-3
length: 17
DNA: TGTGCCAGCAGCCAATTGACCGGGACAGGGGATTCAGATACGCAGTATTTT
CDR3: CASSQLTGTGDSDTQYF

size: few
V: TRBV28
D: -
J: TRBJ1-2
length: 15
DNA: TGTGCCAGCAGTTTATCCCCCGACAGGCCCGTTGGCTACACCTTC
CDR3: CASSLSPDRPVGYTF

size: -
V: TRBV3-1/TRBV3-2
D: TRBD2
J: TRBJ2-2
length: 18
DNA: TGTGCCAGCAGCCAACCGGGACTAGCGGGAGGGAGAACCGGGGAGCTGTTTTTT
CDR3: CASSQPGLAGGRTGELFF

size: -
V: TRBV27
D: -
J: TRBJ1-5
length: 14
DNA: TGTGCCAGCAGTTTGGTACAGGGTAGGCAGCCCCAGCATTTT
CDR3: CASSLVQGRQPQHF

size: -
V: TRBV7-9
D: TRBD1
J: TRBJ1-1
length: 15
DNA: TGTGCCAGCAGCACTCAACAGGGGCCTAACACTGAAGCTTTCTTT
CDR3: CASSTQQGPNTEAFF

size: -
V: TRBV7-9
D: TRBD2
J: TRBJ2-1
length: 16
DNA: TGTGCCAGCAGCTTAGTGGGCGGGACTATATACAATGAGCAGTTCTTC
CDR3: CASSLVGGTIYNEQFF

size: -
V: TRBV25-1
D: -
J: TRBJ1-1
length: 13
DNA: TGTGCCAGCAGTGAAAGAACTAACACTGAAGCTTTCTTT
CDR3: CASSERTNTEAFF

size: -
V: TRBV6-2/TRBV6-3
D: TRBD1
J: TRBJ2-2
length: 16
DNA: TGTGCCAGCAGTTATAGGGACAGGGGGCGTACCGGGGAGCTGTTTTTT
CDR3: CASSYRDRGRTGELFF

size: -
V: TRBV7-2
D: -
J: TRBJ2-5
length: 14
DNA: TGTGCCAGCAGCTTAGGAGGGAGGCAAGAGACCCAGTACTTC
CDR3: CASSLGGRQETQYF

size: -
V: TRBV29-1
D: -
J: TRBJ2-1
length: 14
DNA: TGCAGCGTTGTTAGCAGCGCTTCCTACAATGAGCAGTTCTTC
CDR3: CSVVSSASYNEQFF

size: -
V: TRBV3-1/TRBV3-2
D: TRBD1
J: TRBJ1-2
length: 16
DNA: TGTGCCAGCAGCCAAGATAGGGGACAGGGAACCTATGGCTACACCTTC
CDR3: CASSQDRGQGTYGYTF

size: -
V: TRBV9
D: TRBD2
J: TRBJ2-1
length: 19
DNA: TGTGCCAGCAGCGTAGGGGCAGGGAGGATTCGAGCGGGAGACAATGAGCAGTTCTTC
CDR3: CASSVGAGRIRAGDNEQFF

size: -
V: TRBV4-1
D: TRBD1
J: TRBJ1-3
length: 16
DNA: TGCGCCAGCAGCCCCCTTGGGACAGTTATCGGAAACACCATATATTTT
CDR3: CASSPLGTVIGNTIYF

size: -
V: TRBV6-5
D: -
J: TRBJ2-7
length: 11
DNA: TGTGCCAGCAGATCCGTCTACGAGCAGTACTTC
CDR3: CASRSVYEQYF